This passage covers 16 T cell receptor beta chains from one sample sequenced in a study of blood T cells in healthy people across ages. Sample-barcoded 5' priming and a J-beta primer mix drove a second PCR of about 6 to 11 cycles. TCRdb re-called the 5' RACE reads with MiXCR, one entry per CDR3 protein. This table has fewer than 2 million distinct CDR3 sequences, about 39% appearing once. Sequencing was performed on blood. The origin of the receptors is a human donor in good health.

This chain joins TRBV20-1 and TRBJ2-5; D gene ambiguous. Trimming shortened V by 0 bases and J by 4 bases, and 15 bases separated the two germline ends. CDR3 length: 15 amino acids. Germline V gene data show CDR1 as DFQATT and CDR2 as SNEGSKA (reference sequence). CDR3 sequence (DNA): TGCAGTGCTAGAGATGTGCTGGCGACGAGAGAGACCCAGTACTTC. Amino acids: CSARDVLATRETQYF.

V is TRBV3-1 and J is TRBJ2-5; no clear D gene. The J call may be incorrect, as the DNA end agrees better with TRBJ2-7. The CDR3 runs 13 residues. Germline assignment: CDR1 LGHDT and CDR2 YNNKEL (reference sequence). The CDR3 bases are TGTGCCAGCAGCCAAGGGGTTATTTACGAGCAGTACTTC. Translating gives CASSQGVIYEQYF.

The chain has TRBV11-3 and TRBJ2-6; no clear D. CDR1 and CDR2 from the germline V gene are SGHNT and YENEEA. Between the trimmed V and J ends, which lost 5 bases and 1 base, there was a span of 6 bases. The CDR3 extends over 14 amino acids. CDR3 nucleotide sequence: TGTGCCAGCAGCATTCATTCTGGGGCCAACGTCCTGACTTTC. It encodes CASSIHSGANVLTF.

This chain connects TRBV2 to TRBJ1-6, with no clear D. Germline V lookup: CDR1 SNHLY, CDR2 FYNNEI. V was cut by 9 bases and J by 0 bases, with 12 bases left in between. CDR3 length: 15 amino acids. The CDR3 loop reads CASGPESSYNSPLHF. As DNA, the CDR3 is TGTGCCAGTGGGCCAGAAAGCTCCTATAATTCACCCCTCCACTTT.

Ten or more counts support this clonotype. The chain combines TRBV6-5 with TRBJ2-7, with 7 positions matching TRBD1. Looked up from germline, CDR1 is MNHEY and CDR2 is SVGAGI. The CDR3 runs to 17 residues. Germline trimming cut 4 bases from V and 3 bases from J; bases unmatched to any gene: 15. The CDR3 bases are TGTGCCAGCAGTTCCACAGATATCCGGGACAGAGGCTACGAGCAGTACTTC. Its protein is CASSSTDIRDRGYEQYF.

The chain joins TRBV7-2 to TRBJ2-1; 7 positions match TRBD2. CDR1 and CDR2 (germline): SGHTA, FQGNSA. Trimming cost V 5 bases and J 5 bases; bases outside gene matches: 15. The CDR3 is 17 amino acids. The CDR3 DNA reads TGTGCCAGCAGCCCCTCCGGGGTGAAGGGGAGGGACAATGAGCAGTTCTTC. It yields the protein CASSPSGVKGRDNEQFF.

This chain uses TRBV12-3 or TRBV12-4 with TRBJ2-5; 15 bases match TRBD2. After removal of 7 bases from V and 5 bases from J, the junction contained 2 bases not matched to a gene. The CDR3 covers 14 residues. This CDR3 reads CASIGLAGGETQYF. The DNA of the CDR3 is TGTGCCAGCATCGGACTAGCGGGGGGGGAGACCCAGTACTTC.

This clonotype was seen only a few times. This chain connects TRBV6-6 to TRBJ1-2; 8 nucleotides match TRBD1. The CDR3 sequence is 15 residues long. V trimming: 5 bases; J trimming: 0 bases; junction bases outside the gene matches: 5. Germline-derived CDR1 and CDR2 are MNHNY and SVGAGI (reference sequence). The DNA of the CDR3 is TGTGCCAGCAGTGTCAGACAGGGGTCTAACTATGGCTACACCTTC. Its protein product is CASSVRQGSNYGYTF.

With regard to this clonotype: This CDR3 is missing its conserved last phenylalanine or tryptophan, likely due to a read error. The chain links TRBV4-3 to TRBJ2-7, with D tentatively TRBD1 (5 bases). Trimming left V 0 bases short and J 6 bases short, with 18 bases between. Germline CDR1 reads LGHNA; CDR2 reads YSLEER. The CDR3 length is 16 residues. CDR3 amino acids: CASSQEVWSGQGEQYC. The CDR3 DNA reads as TGCGCCAGCAGCCAAGAAGTTTGGTCAGGGCAAGGCGAGCAGTACTGC.

The chain links TRBV6-6 to TRBJ1-1, with a tentative D call TRBD1 (6 bases). Looked up from germline, CDR1 is MNHNY and CDR2 is SVGAGI (reference sequence). V was trimmed by 6 bases and J by 5 bases, leaving 16 bases between them. There are 14 residues in the CDR3. This chain's CDR3 is CASSRLGGETEAFF. The CDR3, as DNA: TGTGCCAGCAGCCGCCTAGGGGGGGAAACTGAAGCTTTCTTT.

This clonotype is a singleton in its sample. V and J are TRBV9 and TRBJ2-1; D is unresolved. The CDR3 sequence is 14 residues long. Germline V gene sequence: CDR1 SGDLS, CDR2 YYNGEE. V gave up 4 bases and J gave up 4 bases, with 12 bases separating them. CDR3 in amino acids: CASSLFGQYNEQFF. The CDR3 DNA is TGTGCCAGCAGCTTATTTGGGCAGTACAATGAGCAGTTCTTC.

The V and J genes are TRBV12-3 or TRBV12-4 and TRBJ1-5; no clear D gene. Trimming cost V 1 base and J 9 bases, with 10 bases left between them. The CDR3 loop spans 13 amino acids. CDR3 in DNA: TGTGCCAGCAGTTTAGGGCCTTATCGGCCCCAGCATTTT. This translates into CASSLGPYRPQHF.

The chain uses TRBV27 and TRBJ2-3; D is undetermined. The CDR3 is made up of 17 amino acids. Trimming removed 5 bases at V and 0 bases at J, with 18 bases between. Germline CDR1 is MNHEY and CDR2 is SMNVEV (reference sequence). CDR3 sequence (DNA): TGTGCCAGCAGTCCCTCGGGCGCCACCGCTAGCACAGATACGCAGTATTTT. Translated: CASSPSGATASTDTQYF.

This clonotype was seen only a few times. The chain is built from TRBV24-1 and TRBJ1-5, with TRBD1 identical over 10 bases. The CDR3 spans 17 residues. Per germline, CDR1 KGHDR and CDR2 SFDVKD. Trimming removed 4 bases from V and 2 bases from J; junction bases left unmatched: 7. This CDR3 reads CATSDHGTGDGNQPQHF. CDR3 in DNA: TGTGCCACCAGTGACCACGGGACAGGGGACGGCAATCAGCCCCAGCATTTT.

The rearrangement joins TRBV5-1 to TRBJ1-1; no clear D. The CDR3 contains 13 residues. V lost 3 bases and J 3 bases, leaving 9 bases between the germline ends. Per the germline V gene, CDR1 is SGHRS and CDR2 is YFSETQ. In DNA form, the CDR3 reads TGCGCCAGCAGCTCGGTTCGGGACACTGAAGCTTTCTTT. This sequence encodes CASSSVRDTEAFF.

The rearrangement uses TRBV10-3 and TRBJ1-2; 10 bases are a match to TRBD1. This CDR3 region has 13 residues. The trim removed 10 bases at V and 3 bases at J, leaving 5 bases unmatched. Germline values: CDR1 ENHRY, CDR2 SYGVKD. The CDR3 DNA reads as TGTGCCACCACCGGACAGGGGGACTATGGCTACACCTTC. It translates to CATTGQGDYGYTF.